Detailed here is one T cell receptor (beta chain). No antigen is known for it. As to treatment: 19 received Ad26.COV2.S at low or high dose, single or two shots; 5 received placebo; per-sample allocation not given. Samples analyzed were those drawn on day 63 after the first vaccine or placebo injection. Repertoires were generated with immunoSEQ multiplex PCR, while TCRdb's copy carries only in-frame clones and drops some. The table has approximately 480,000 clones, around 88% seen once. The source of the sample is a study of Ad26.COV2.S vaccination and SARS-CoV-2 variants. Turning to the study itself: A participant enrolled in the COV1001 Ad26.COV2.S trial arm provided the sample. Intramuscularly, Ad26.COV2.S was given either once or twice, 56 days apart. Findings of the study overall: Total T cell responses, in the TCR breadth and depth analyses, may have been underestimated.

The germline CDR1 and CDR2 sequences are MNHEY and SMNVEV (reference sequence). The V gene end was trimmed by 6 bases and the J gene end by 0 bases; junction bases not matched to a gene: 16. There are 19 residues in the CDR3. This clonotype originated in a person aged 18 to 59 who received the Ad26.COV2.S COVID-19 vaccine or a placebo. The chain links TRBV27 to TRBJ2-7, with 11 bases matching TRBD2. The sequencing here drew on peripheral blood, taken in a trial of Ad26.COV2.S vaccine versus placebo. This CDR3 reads CASRQTPLSSGRFSYEQYF. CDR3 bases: TGTGCCAGCAGACAAACACCCCTTTCTAGCGGGAGGTTCTCCTACGAGCAGTACTTC.